This TCR beta chain emerged from a study of cytomegalovirus exposure and HLA in healthy donors (dated by TCRdb to 2016 to 2017). Background on the whole study: An earlier analysis of around 600 of the donors reported more than 250 Gb of sequence data and more than 90 million unique TCR beta sequences from 150 million to 200 million T cells. Roughly 300 gigabases of sequencing data and tens of millions of unique TCR sequences made up an early release that covered several hundred HLA-typed donors. The genetic ancestry cluster associated with self-reported Caucasian donors included about 81% of the roughly 410 genotyped donors. The study aimed to test whether signatures of past pathogen exposure could be identified by cataloging public T cell receptors. The study profiled the T cell repertoires of under 700 subjects by immunosequencing and related them to cytomegalovirus serostatus. Besides the first cohort of 500 to 700 subjects, a separate validation cohort made up of roughly 130 different subjects was used. To predict cytomegalovirus infection status, the study brought together high-throughput TCR immunosequencing, statistical association of individual TCRs with disease status, and machine learning. To study patterns of TCR occurrence, a later analysis re-analyzed previously published TCR beta repertoires from 666 donors and added high-resolution HLA genotyping. Rather than using new phenotypic data, the later analysis identified candidate immune exposures from TCR beta sequences and from how often those sequences occurred across donors. An earlier analysis of a few hundred of the donors applied high-throughput TCR beta sequencing to assess whether each TCR beta V gene segment acted as functional or pseudogenic. Alongside the repertoire data, information on donor age, sex, ethnicity and CMV serostatus was compiled. A later genetic analysis used genome-wide SNP genotypes for about 55% of the 666 donors, treating that subset as a discovery cohort. Every repertoire in the discovery cohort had been generated on one and the same sequencing platform. HLA typing included class I and class II loci at four-digit resolution. The number of donors typed differed by locus, with about 629-640 for A, B, C, DRB1 and DQB1, around 500 for DQA1, 606 for DPA1, and roughly 450 for DPB1. A handful of DR-DQ haplotypes were treated as single units for association and clustering because of strong linkage in the cohort. Across some 400 genotyped donors of the cohort, an average of about 240,000 unique TCR beta nucleotide sequences per donor were sequenced, and 15% to 20% of those sequences were non-productive. General study outcomes and caveats: A cluster of highly shared sequence variants was judged likely to be a technical artifact of the sequencing pipeline. Three of the identified cytomegalovirus-associated TCR beta chains were confirmed in vitro to be specific for cytomegalovirus antigens. Presence/absence analyses assumed roughly uniform sequencing depth across donors, an assumption that may not hold. Seventeen rarely observed V segments, including chromosome 9 orphons, were excluded from the earlier analysis of about 500 of the donors because counts were too low. In this cohort, only TCR beta chains were sequenced, and detectable features were limited by the absence of alpha or paired-chain data. Because HLA typing was missing for some donors at each locus, association tests included only the typed subset. A later analysis found that most CMV-associated TCR beta chains appeared HLA-restricted, with HLA associations seemingly driven largely by CMV exposure. A further reported finding was that TCR beta sequences accurately predicted the HLA-A and HLA-B alleles for most subjects in the first cohort. An earlier analysis of around 600 of the donors showed that most TCR beta V segments appeared in productive rearrangements either about 87% or about 30% of the time, which broadly matched IMGT annotations. In a later genetic analysis, a missense DCLRE1C variant was associated with V-gene and J-gene trimming of TCR beta chains, and the association was replicated in an independent cohort. According to a later genetic analysis, donors in an Asian-associated ancestry cluster had fewer N-insertions in productive TCRs than the roughly 700-donor mean. In both the original and validation cohorts, the classifier was reported to diagnose cytomegalovirus status with high specificity and sensitivity. In a later analysis, TCR association rates were found to vary across HLA loci, with the most associated TCRs seen for DRB1 alleles and the fewest for HLA-C alleles. While some public TCRs were present in many individuals, most TCR sequences turned up only very rarely across donors. A later analysis found that HLA-associated TCR beta chains were more clonally expanded and had lower generation probabilities than equally common non-associated chains. The only immune exposure information available for the cohort was CMV serostatus. Some IMGT-functional V segments, including TRBV6-2 and TRBV6-3, could not be distinguished by the 87-base-pair reads and were therefore excluded. Linkage disequilibrium might explain the correlated functional status among segregating V segments, but an unknown experimental factor could not be excluded. Several of the top co-occurrence clusters appeared to be linked to parvovirus B19, influenza, CMV and Epstein-Barr virus, according to a later analysis. Assigning TCR associations to individual alleles was difficult when HLA alleles, especially DR and DQ, strongly co-occurred. According to the authors, the approach could potentially be generalized to other disease states and immunological phenotypes. A later analysis associated roughly 17,000 TCR beta sequences with specific HLA alleles at a false discovery rate of 0.05. The study gave a list of under 200 TCR beta chains associated with cytomegalovirus.

V is shortened by 8 bases, J by 4 bases, and the region joining them spans 22 bases. Spanning cysteine to phenylalanine, the CDR3 consists of 16 amino acids. The CDR3 DNA has 48 bases and is translated from base 1. The germline V gene yields SNHLY for CDR1 and FYNNEI for CDR2. Library method: the immunoSEQ multiplex PCR assay. A mixture of 60 forward primers for TCR Vbeta segments and 13 reverse primers for TCR Jbeta segments was used in the multiplex PCR. The CDR3 region of rearranged TCR beta genes was amplified from genomic DNA by a multiplex PCR assay. The amplified TCR beta libraries were sequenced on the Illumina HiSeq System as 87-base-pair reads. Processing in the source paper ran as follows. A later analysis tallied roughly 80 million unique TCR beta chains across the 640 or so repertoires, and approximately 11 million of those chains were shared by two or more donors. A nearest-neighbor algorithm error-corrected the raw reads and collapsed the reads into unique sequences, merging closely related sequences to remove PCR and sequencing errors. V, D and J gene segments were assigned by aligning CDR3 sequences to IMGT reference sequences. For a sequence to be retained, a match of at least six nucleotides was required to both a V gene segment and a J gene segment. A rearrangement was called productive if the CDR3 had no stop codons and remained in frame with V and J, and every other rearrangement was called non-productive. Following IMGT convention, CDR3 was defined as the stretch from the second conserved V-encoded cysteine up to the conserved J-encoded phenylalanine. In an earlier analysis of 500 to 650 of the donors, sequences lacking an unambiguous match to a single V gene segment were excluded. An earlier analysis of around 600 of the donors classified V segments as functional when productive rearrangements were above 56.7% and as segregating when the standard deviation between donors was above 5%. A statistical classification framework was developed to diagnose cytomegalovirus status using the catalog of TCR beta chain sequences. V and J gene assignment, in a later analysis, came from comparing TCR nucleotide sequences with IMGT/GENE-DB human TR gene sequences. In a later analysis, CDR3 sequences and most-parsimonious VDJ recombination scenarios were assigned using the TCRdist pipeline. A later analysis defined each TCR beta chain by its CDR3 amino acid sequence plus V-gene family, and excluded reads lacking a unique V-gene family. In a later analysis, 450 to 600 highly shared, low-generation-probability nucleotide sequences were removed to address suspected cross-contamination and a sequencing artifact. For each public chain, a later analysis derived a clonal expansion index from normalized ranks of inferred template counts within each repertoire. A later analysis computed generation probabilities with a VDJ recombination model fitted to out-of-frame rearrangements, and checked the results against IGoR. In a later analysis, TCR-TCR, TCR-HLA and TCR-CMV co-occurrence was scored with hypergeometric tests, and a repertoire-size bias correction was applied to TCR pairs. False discovery rates were estimated in a later analysis by permuting HLA or CMV assignments 20 times. In a later analysis, co-occurring TCRs were grouped using DBSCAN, and TCRdist sequence similarity was added for clustering within HLA-allele-positive subsets. For co-occurrence clustering, repertoires with fewer than 30,000 or more than 120,000 public chains were excluded, along with about five repertoires with anomalous nucleotide sharing. TCRdb's version of the immuneACCESS table is confined to in-frame rearrangements and falls short of the full clone set. An unresolved V gene accounts for under half of the shortfall where checked; the remainder is of unknown origin. V and J calls and clone size are given by that table; D and trimming were obtained from the DNA. The sample contains more than 80,000 clones, roughly four fifths of them found a single time. The ten biggest clones cover 1.6% of the sample.

The cohort was made up of approximately 670 healthy bone marrow donors. At the time of sampling, every cohort member was nominally healthy, though immune exposures that went unrecorded were likely present. The donor tested CMV seronegative, placing the donor among the 300 to 450 seronegative members of the cohort. A peripheral blood sample was provided by each donor, and peripheral blood mononuclear cells were used for TCR beta sequencing. Genomic DNA was extracted from the blood cell samples with the Qiagen DNeasy Blood Extraction Kit. This clone appeared a few times. Its cognate antigen has yet to be identified. No per-base quality is available; no much larger clone lies one base away.

The sequence joins TRBV2 to TRBJ2-3; the D gene is perhaps TRBD2, from 6 matching bases. The source material was PBMCs. This TCR was sampled from a man aged 45-60 years in good health and CMV-seronegative. The CDR3 is CASRLIAPGVADTQYF. The DNA is TGTGCCAGCCGATTGATAGCTCCGGGGGTGGCAGATACGCAGTATTTT.